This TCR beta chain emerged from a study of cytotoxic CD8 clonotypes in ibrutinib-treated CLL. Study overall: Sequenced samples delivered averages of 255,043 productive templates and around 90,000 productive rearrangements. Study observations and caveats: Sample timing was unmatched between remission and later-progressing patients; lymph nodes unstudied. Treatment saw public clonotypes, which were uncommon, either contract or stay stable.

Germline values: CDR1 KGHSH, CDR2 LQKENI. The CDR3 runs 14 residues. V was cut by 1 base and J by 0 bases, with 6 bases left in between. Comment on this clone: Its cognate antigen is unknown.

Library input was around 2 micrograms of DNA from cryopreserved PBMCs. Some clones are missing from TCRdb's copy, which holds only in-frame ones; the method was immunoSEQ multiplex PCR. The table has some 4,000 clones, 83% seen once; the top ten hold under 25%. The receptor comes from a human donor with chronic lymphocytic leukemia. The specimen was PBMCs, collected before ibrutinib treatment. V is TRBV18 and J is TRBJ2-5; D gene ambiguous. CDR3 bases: TGTGCCAGCTCACCACTCCAGGACCAAGAGACCCAGTACTTC. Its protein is CASSPLQDQETQYF. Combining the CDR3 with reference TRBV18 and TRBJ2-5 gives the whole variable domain NAGVMQNPRHLVRRRGQEARLRCSPMKGHSHVYWYRQLPEEGLKFMVYLQKENIIDESGMPKERFSAEFPKEGPSILRIQQVVRGDSAAYFCASSPLQDQETQYFGPGTRLLVL.